This T cell receptor beta chain was found in a study of blood T cell repertoires in COVID-19. As originally analysed: Cell counts per sample came from amplifying reference gene primers. Assay used: immunoSEQ multiplex PCR; TCRdb lists only in-frame clones, some missing. For V, J and clone size, that table is used; D and trimming come from the DNA. This sample yields 150,000 to 200,000 clones, of which 65% to 85% are seen a single time; roughly 2.6% belongs to the top ten. This clone was found once. Sequenced sample: peripheral blood. The receptor's source is a human donor with acute or convalescent COVID-19. The donor label of this sample is uncertain.

The CDR3 loop reads CASSLQSNPDTQYF. CDR3 in DNA: TGCGCCAGCAGCTTGCAATCTAACCCAGATACGCAGTATTTT. The V call is TRBV5-1, the J call TRBJ2-3; no reliable D call. Trimming shortened V by 1 base and J by 4 bases, and 10 bases separated the two germline ends. CDR3 size: 14 residues. CDR1 is SGHRS, CDR2 YFSETQ, per germline.